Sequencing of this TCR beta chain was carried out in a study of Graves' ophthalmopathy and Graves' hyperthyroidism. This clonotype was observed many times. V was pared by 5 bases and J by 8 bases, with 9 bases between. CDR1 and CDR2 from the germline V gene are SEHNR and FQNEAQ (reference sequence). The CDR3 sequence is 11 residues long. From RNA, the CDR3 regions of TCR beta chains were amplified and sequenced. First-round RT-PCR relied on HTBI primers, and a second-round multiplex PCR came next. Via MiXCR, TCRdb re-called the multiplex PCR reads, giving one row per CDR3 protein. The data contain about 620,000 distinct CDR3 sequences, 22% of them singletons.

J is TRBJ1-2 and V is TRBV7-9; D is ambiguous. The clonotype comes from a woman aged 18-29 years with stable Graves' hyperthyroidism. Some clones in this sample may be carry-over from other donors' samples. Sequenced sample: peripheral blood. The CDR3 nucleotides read TGTGCCAGCAGCGTCCAAGGGGGCTACACCTTC. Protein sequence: CASSVQGGYTF. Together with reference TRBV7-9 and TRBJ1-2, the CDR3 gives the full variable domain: DTGVSQNPRHKITKRGQNVTFRCDPISEHNRLYWYRQTLGQGPEFLTYFQNEAQLEKSRLLSDRFSAERPKGSFSTLEIQRTEQGDSAMYLCASSVQGGYTFGSGTRLTVV.